This TCR delta chain was observed in a study of gamma-delta T cells after stem cell transplantation (dated by TCRdb to between 2015 and 2016). The library was prepared using RT-PCR. The sequencer listed for this sample is Illumina MiSeq. Public reads were reanalyzed in TCRdb with CATT, and rows carrying the same DNA were merged afterwards. A total of about 900 delta-chain clones appear in this sample, 3% to 4% of them only once. Together, the top ten hold 59% of the sample. This clone was counted between two and nine times. What antigen it recognizes has not been identified. The protein recorded in TCRdb matches a much larger clone and deviates from this DNA's translation at residue 15, suggesting a read error; the protein here is obtained by translating the DNA. As encoded in the germline V gene, CDR1 is TSWWSYY while CDR2 is QGS. The germline V and J ends show losses of 0 bases and 4 bases respectively, and no gene match explains 20 bases of the junction. Including cysteine and phenylalanine, the CDR3 has 20 amino acids. Only the CDR3 DNA stays, 60 bases, in frame from base 1.

Material for sequencing was gamma-delta T cells. The receptor's source is a human donor. It is not recorded whose cells these are; they may come from a transplant donor. Recombination linked TRDV1 to TRDJ1; a stretch of 7 junction bases matches TRDD3. The sequenced DNA: TGTGCTCTTGGGGAACTAAAACCGCCTCTGGGGGTCTTGTACAACGATAAACTCATCTTT. Its protein product is CALGELKPPLGVLYNDKLIF.